Detailed here is one TCR beta chain. The data were obtained in a study of blood T cell repertoires in COVID-19. For the study at large: Acute and convalescent COVID-19 samples came from the United States, Italy and Spain. T cells, B-cell-depleted T cells, or PBMCs provided the cDNA or gDNA that served as material.

This CDR3 has 16 residues. CDR1 and CDR2 from the germline V gene are LNHDA and SQIVND (reference sequence). V lost 4 bases and J lost 4, with 19 bases in between. Only in-frame clones appear in the TCRdb table, and some are missing; sequencing was by immunoSEQ multiplex PCR. The sample shows approximately 300,000 clones, around 83% of them seen only once. The V and J genes are TRBV19 and TRBJ1-2, with D perhaps matching TRBD1 (5 bases). The sequencing sample was made of peripheral blood. This sequence originates from a woman in her forties or fifties with acute or convalescent COVID-19. CDR3 protein: CASSTSSGRASYGYTF. Here the CDR3 DNA reads TGTGCCAGTAGTACCTCTTCGGGCAGGGCCTCCTATGGCTACACCTTC.